This TCR beta chain was sequenced during a study of shared clonotypes between healthy human individuals. Produced via immunoSEQ multiplex PCR; TCRdb's table is partial and in-frame only. The sample has approximately 1,500,000 clones, approximately 96% seen once; the top ten hold about 1.2%. The CDR3 covers 14 residues. Between the trimmed V and J ends, which lost 0 bases and 3 bases, there was a span of 8 bases. CDR1 and CDR2 from the germline V gene are SGHRS and YFSETQ. About this clone itself: Its antigen is undetermined.

Whole-study results and caveats: Researchers found naive subsets generally carried larger estimated richness than memory subsets.

This receptor was identified in a man between 25 and 39 years old in good health. J is TRBJ2-3 and V is TRBV5-1; D remains ambiguous. What was sequenced was naive CD4+ T cells sorted from blood. Subset specified: CD45RA+ positively selected. The CDR3 protein is CASSLDGLTDTQYF. The CDR3 bases are TGCGCCAGCAGCTTGGATGGGTTGACAGATACGCAGTATTTT.